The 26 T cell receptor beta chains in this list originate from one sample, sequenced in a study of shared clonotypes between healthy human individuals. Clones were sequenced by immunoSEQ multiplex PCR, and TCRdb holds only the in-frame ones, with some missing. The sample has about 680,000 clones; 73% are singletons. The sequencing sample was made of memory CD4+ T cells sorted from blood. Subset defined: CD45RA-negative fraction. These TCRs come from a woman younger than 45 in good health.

The CDR3 DNA is TGTGCCAGTTGCAAAACTGGGAACACTGAAGCTTTCTTT. Translation: CASCKTGNTEAFF. The rearrangement uses TRBV19 and TRBJ1-1; D is unresolved. Germline lookup yields CDR1 LNHDA and CDR2 SQIVND (reference sequence). The germline V and J ends were trimmed by 8 bases and 1 base, with 11 bases remaining between them. CDR3 length: 13 residues. The variable domain in full, completed from reference TRBV19 and TRBJ1-1, reads DGGITQSPKYLFRKEGQNVTLSCEQNLNHDAMYWYRQDPGQGLRLIYYSQIVNDFQKGDIAEGYSVSREKKESFPLTVTSAQKNPTAFYLCASCKTGNTEAFFGQGTRLTVV.

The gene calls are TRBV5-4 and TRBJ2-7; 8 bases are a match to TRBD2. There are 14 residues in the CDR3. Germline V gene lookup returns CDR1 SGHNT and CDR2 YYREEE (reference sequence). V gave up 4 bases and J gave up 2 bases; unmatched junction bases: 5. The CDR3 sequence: CASSPTSATYEQYF. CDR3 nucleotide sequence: TGTGCCAGCAGCCCGACTAGCGCAACCTACGAGCAGTACTTC. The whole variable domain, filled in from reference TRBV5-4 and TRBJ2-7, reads ETGVTQSPTHLIKTRGQQVTLRCSSQSGHNTVSWYQQALGQGPQFIFQYYREEENGRGNFPPRFSGLQFPNYSSELNVNALELDDSALYLCASSPTSATYEQYFGPGTRLTVT.

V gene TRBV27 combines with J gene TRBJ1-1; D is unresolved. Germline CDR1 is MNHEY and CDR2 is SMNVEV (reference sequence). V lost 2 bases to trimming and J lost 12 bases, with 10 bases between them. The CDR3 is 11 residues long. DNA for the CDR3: TGTGCCAGCAGTTTACTTGGGAGAACTTTCTTT. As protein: CASSLLGRTFF.

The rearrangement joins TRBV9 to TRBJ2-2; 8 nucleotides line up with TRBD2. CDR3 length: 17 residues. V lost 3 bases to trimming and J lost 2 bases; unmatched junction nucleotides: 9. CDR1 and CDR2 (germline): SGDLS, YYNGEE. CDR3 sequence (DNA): TGTGCCAGCAGCGGACCGGGGGGGAGCACAAACACCGGGGAGCTGTTTTTT. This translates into CASSGPGGSTNTGELFF.

CDR3 sequence reads: CASKKEPGYSNQPQHF. For the CDR3, the DNA is TGTGCCAGTAAGAAAGAGCCAGGATATAGCAATCAGCCCCAGCATTTT. The gene calls are TRBV19 and TRBJ1-5; no clear D gene. Germline assignment: CDR1 LNHDA and CDR2 SQIVND (reference sequence). V dropped 7 bases and J dropped 0 bases, with 16 bases sitting between them. The CDR3 is 16 residues long.

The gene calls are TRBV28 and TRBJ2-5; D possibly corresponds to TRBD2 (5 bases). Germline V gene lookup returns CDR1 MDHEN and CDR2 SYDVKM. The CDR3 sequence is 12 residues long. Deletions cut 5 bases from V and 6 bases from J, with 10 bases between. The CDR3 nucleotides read TGTGCCAGCAGTACCGGACTTAAGACCCAGTACTTC. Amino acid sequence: CASSTGLKTQYF.

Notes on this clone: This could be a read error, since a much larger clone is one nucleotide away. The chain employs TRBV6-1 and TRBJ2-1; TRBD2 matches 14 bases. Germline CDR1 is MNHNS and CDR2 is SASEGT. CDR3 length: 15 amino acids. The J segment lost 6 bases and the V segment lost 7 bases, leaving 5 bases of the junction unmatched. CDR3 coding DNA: TGTGCCAGCATGTCCGGGACTAGCGGGAGCAATGAGCAGTTCTTC. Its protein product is CASMSGTSGSNEQFF.

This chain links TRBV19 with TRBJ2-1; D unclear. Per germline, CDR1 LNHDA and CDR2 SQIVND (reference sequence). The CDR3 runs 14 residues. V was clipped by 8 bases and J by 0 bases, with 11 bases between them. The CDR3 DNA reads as TGTGCCAGTCTTCGAAAGGGCTCCTACAATGAGCAGTTCTTC. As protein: CASLRKGSYNEQFF. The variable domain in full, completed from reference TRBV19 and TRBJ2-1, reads DGGITQSPKYLFRKEGQNVTLSCEQNLNHDAMYWYRQDPGQGLRLIYYSQIVNDFQKGDIAEGYSVSREKKESFPLTVTSAQKNPTAFYLCASLRKGSYNEQFFGPGTRLTVL.

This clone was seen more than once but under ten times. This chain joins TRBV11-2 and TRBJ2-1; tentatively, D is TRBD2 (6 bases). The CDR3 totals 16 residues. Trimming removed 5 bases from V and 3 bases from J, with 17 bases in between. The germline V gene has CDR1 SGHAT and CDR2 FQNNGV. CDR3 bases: TGTGCCAGCAGCCAGATAGGGATCGGGAGCTACAATGAGCAGTTCTTC. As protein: CASSQIGIGSYNEQFF.

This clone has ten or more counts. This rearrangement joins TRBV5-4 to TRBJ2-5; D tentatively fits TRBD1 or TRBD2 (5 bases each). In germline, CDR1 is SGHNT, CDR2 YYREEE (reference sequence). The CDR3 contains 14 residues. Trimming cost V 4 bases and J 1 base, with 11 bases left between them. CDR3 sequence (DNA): TGTGCCAGCAGCCCAGGGACCGGCCAAGAGACCCAGTACTTC. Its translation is CASSPGTGQETQYF.

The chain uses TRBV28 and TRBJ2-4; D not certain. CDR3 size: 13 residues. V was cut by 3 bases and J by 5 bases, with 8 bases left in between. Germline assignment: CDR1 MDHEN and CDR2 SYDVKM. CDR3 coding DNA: TGTGCCAGCAGTTTTTCGAGTGAAAACATTCAGTACTTC. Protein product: CASSFSSENIQYF.

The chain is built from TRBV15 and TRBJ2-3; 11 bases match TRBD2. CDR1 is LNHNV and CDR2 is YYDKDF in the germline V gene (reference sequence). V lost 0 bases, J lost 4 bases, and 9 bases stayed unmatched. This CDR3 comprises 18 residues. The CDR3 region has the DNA TGTGCCACCAGCAGAGATAGATTAGCGGGAGGGCCCGCAGATACGCAGTATTTT. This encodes CATSRDRLAGGPADTQYF.

The chain's CDR3 is CASMHRGWQGNQPQHF. The CDR3 DNA reads as TGTGCCAGCATGCACAGGGGGTGGCAGGGCAATCAGCCCCAGCATTTT. The chain is built from TRBV28 and TRBJ1-5, with TRBD1 identical over 8 bases. Per germline, CDR1 MDHEN and CDR2 SYDVKM. The trim removed 7 bases at V and 2 bases at J, leaving 10 bases unmatched. CDR3 length equals 16 residues. Looking up the rest from reference TRBV28 and TRBJ1-5 gives the full variable domain: DVKVTQSSRYLVKRTGEKVFLECVQDMDHENMFWYRQDPGLGLRLIYFSYDVKMKEKGDIPEGYSVSREKKERFSLILESASTNQTSMYLCASMHRGWQGNQPQHFGDGTRLSIL.

The CDR3, as DNA: TGTGCCAGTAGTATAGAACGGGACAGCACCGAAGCTTTCTTT. Translation: CASSIERDSTEAFF. V and J are TRBV19 and TRBJ1-1; 7 nucleotides agree with TRBD1. The CDR3 extends over 14 amino acids. J was trimmed by 8 bases and V by 0 bases; bases with no gene match: 6. Germline CDR1 and CDR2: LNHDA and SQIVND (reference sequence).

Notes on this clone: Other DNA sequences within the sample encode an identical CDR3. CDR3 DNA sequence: TGTGCCACCAGCAGAGCGGGAGGGAATGAAAAACTGTTTTTT. Translating it yields CATSRAGGNEKLFF. The chain has TRBV15 and TRBJ1-4, with D hard to call. The CDR3 sequence is 14 residues long. Trimming took off 1 base at V and 5 bases at J, with 8 bases between the two ends. Germline CDR1 reads LNHNV; CDR2 reads YYDKDF (reference sequence).

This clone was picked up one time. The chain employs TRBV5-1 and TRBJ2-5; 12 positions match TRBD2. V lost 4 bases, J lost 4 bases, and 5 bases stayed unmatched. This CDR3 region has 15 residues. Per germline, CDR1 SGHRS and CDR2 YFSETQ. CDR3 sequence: CASSALAGGGETQYF. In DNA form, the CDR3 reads TGCGCCAGCAGCGCACTAGCGGGAGGAGGAGAGACCCAGTACTTC.

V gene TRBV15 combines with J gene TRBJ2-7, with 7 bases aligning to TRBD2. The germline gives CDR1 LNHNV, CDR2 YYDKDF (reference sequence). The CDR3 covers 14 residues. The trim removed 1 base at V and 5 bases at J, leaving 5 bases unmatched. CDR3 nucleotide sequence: TGTGCCACCAGCAGAGCGCTAGCGGAGGACGAGCAGTACTTC. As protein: CATSRALAEDEQYF.

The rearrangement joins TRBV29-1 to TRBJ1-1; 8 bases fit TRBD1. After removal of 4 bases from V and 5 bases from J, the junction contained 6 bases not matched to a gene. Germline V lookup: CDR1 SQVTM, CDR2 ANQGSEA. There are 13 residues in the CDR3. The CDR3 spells CSVGGRQGTEAFF. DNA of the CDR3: TGCAGCGTTGGTGGCCGACAGGGGACTGAAGCTTTCTTT.

The CDR3 here is CASSLYRAGEQYF. The CDR3, as DNA: TGTGCCAGCAGTTTATACAGGGCGGGGGAGCAGTACTTC. The chain links TRBV28 to TRBJ2-7, with D perhaps TRBD1 or TRBD2 (6 bases each). The CDR3 has 13 residues. Trimming left V 1 base short and J 7 bases short, with 11 bases between. Per germline, CDR1 MDHEN and CDR2 SYDVKM. The complete variable domain, with remaining parts taken from reference TRBV28 and TRBJ2-7, reads DVKVTQSSRYLVKRTGEKVFLECVQDMDHENMFWYRQDPGLGLRLIYFSYDVKMKEKGDIPEGYSVSREKKERFSLILESASTNQTSMYLCASSLYRAGEQYFGPGTRLTVT.

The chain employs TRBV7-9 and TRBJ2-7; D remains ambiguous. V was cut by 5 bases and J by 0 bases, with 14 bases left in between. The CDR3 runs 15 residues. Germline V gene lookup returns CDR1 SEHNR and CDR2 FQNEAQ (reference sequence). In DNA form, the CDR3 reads TGTGCCAGCAGCCATGACGGAGCGTACTCCTACGAGCAGTACTTC. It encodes CASSHDGAYSYEQYF.

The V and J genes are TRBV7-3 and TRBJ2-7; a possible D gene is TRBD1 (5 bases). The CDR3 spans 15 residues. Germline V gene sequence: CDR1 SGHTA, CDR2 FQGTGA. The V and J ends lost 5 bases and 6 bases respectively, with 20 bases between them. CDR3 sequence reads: CASSPPGIGHSEQYF. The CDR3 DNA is TGTGCCAGCAGCCCCCCAGGGATTGGACATTCCGAGCAGTACTTC. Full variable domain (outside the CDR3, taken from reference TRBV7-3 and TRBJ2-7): GAGVSQTPSNKVTEKGKYVELRCDPISGHTALYWYRQSLGQGPEFLIYFQGTGAADDSGLPNDRFFAVRPEGSVSTLKIQRTERGDSAVYLCASSPPGIGHSEQYFGPGTRLTVT.

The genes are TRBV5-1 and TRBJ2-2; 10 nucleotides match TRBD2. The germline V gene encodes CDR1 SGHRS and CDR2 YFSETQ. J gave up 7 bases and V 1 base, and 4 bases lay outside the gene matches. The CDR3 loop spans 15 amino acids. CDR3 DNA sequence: TGCGCCAGCAGCTTGACTAGCGGGACGGTCGGGGAGCTGTTTTTT. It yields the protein CASSLTSGTVGELFF.

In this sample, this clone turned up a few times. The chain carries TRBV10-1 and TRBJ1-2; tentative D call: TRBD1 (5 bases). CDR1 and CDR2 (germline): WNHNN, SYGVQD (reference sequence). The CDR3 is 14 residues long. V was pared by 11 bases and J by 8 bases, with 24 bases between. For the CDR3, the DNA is TGCGCCTTCTTGTGCCCCCGGGGGGAAAGGGGCTACACCTTC. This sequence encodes CAFLCPRGERGYTF.

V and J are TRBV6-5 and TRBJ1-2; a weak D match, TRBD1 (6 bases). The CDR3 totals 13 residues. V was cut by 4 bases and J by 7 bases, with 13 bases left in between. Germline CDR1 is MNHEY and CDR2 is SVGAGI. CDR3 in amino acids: CASSSLQGGGYTF. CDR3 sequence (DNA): TGTGCCAGCAGTTCCCTACAGGGCGGTGGCTACACCTTC.

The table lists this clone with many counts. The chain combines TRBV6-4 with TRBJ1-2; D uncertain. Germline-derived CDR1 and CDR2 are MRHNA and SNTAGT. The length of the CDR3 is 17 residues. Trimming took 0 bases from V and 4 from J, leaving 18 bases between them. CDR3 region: CASSDSQAGGGRYGYTF. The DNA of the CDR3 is TGTGCCAGCAGTGACTCCCAGGCTGGAGGCGGACGCTATGGCTACACCTTC.

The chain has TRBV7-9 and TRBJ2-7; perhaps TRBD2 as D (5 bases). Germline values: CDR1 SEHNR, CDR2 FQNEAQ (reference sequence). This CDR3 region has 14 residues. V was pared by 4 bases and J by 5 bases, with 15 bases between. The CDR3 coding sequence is TGTGCCAGCAGCTCCCCACTAGAGCTGGACGAGCAGTACTTC. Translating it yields CASSSPLELDEQYF.